Listed below are T cell receptor beta chains from one sample, sequenced in a study of T cells after yellow fever vaccination. TCRdb re-called the 5' RACE reads with MiXCR, one entry per CDR3 protein. Of approximately 260,000 distinct CDR3 sequences in the sample, roughly 5.6% were seen once. The specimen was CD4+ T cells sorted from PBMCs, collected on the day of the yellow fever booster vaccination. The receptor source for this set is a man between 18 and 35 years old who received the YFV17D yellow fever vaccine. Both conserved end residues are part of each CDR3. The D gene is left open where the match is weak. Rows may omit the clone size; those that give it use once, few, many or a size class.

clone size	V gene	CDR3 length	D gene	J gene	CDR3 DNA	CDR3 protein
.	TRBV7-9	15	.	TRBJ1-4	TGTGCCAGCAGCGGAAATGTGGGGATTAATGAAAAACTGTTTTTT	CASSGNVGINEKLFF
few	TRBV5-4	16	TRBD1	TRBJ1-1	TGTGCCAGCAGCCGCCTTACCCCAAATGCAGGGGGGGAAGCTTTCTTT	CASSRLTPNAGGEAFF
few	TRBV11-2	14	.	TRBJ1-1	TGTGCCAGCAGCACGGGCCCGGGTGGAAGGCGGGCTTTCTTT	CASSTGPGGRRAFF
.	TRBV19	16	.	TRBJ2-1	TGTGCCAGTAGTCCGTCACAAGGGGGGGCCTACAATGAGCAGTTCTTC	CASSPSQGGAYNEQFF
few	TRBV5-5	15	.	TRBJ1-5	TGTGCCAGCAGCTTTGCGGGGGGGAAGGATCAGCCCCAGCATTTT	CASSFAGGKDQPQHF
many	TRBV5-4	13	TRBD1	TRBJ2-1	TGTGCCAGCAGCTTTACAGGGGTCAATGAGCAGTTCTTC	CASSFTGVNEQFF
many	TRBV18	15	.	TRBJ2-2	TGTGCCAGCTCACCCGCGGGAATGAACACCGGGGAGCTGTTTTTT	CASSPAGMNTGELFF
.	TRBV12-3/TRBV12-4	14	.	TRBJ1-3	TGTGCCAGCAGTTTCACCCACACTGGAAACACCATATATTTT	CASSFTHTGNTIYF
many	TRBV5-1	15	.	TRBJ2-1	TGCGCCAGCAGCTTTTTAGGGAAGGGGGACAATGAGCAGTTCTTC	CASSFLGKGDNEQFF
.	TRBV4-3	14	TRBD1	TRBJ2-4	TGCGCCAGCAGCCTACAGGGGGACAAAAACATTCAGTACTTC	CASSLQGDKNIQYF
many	TRBV6-1	14	.	TRBJ1-1	TGTGCCAGCAGTGAAGGGTTTCCGGACACTGAAGCTTTCTTT	CASSEGFPDTEAFF
.	TRBV3-1	13	.	TRBJ1-1	TGTGCCAGCAGCCAAGATTTGGTCACTGAAGCTTTCTTT	CASSQDLVTEAFF
.	TRBV10-1	14	.	TRBJ2-1	TGCGCCAGCGCCCCTTTAGGGACCTACAATGAGCAGTTCTTC	CASAPLGTYNEQFF
.	TRBV7-2	17	TRBD1	TRBJ2-3	TGTGCCAGCAGCAAACCTAGGACAGGGGCCAGCACAGATACGCAGTATTTT	CASSKPRTGASTDTQYF
.	TRBV7-2	14	.	TRBJ2-7	TGTGCCAGCACAAGGGTCGGGGTCCTCGGGGAGCAGTACTTC	CASTRVGVLGEQYF
.	TRBV11-2	14	.	TRBJ1-5	TGTGCCAGCAGCAAGAATCCAGAAACCCAGCCCCAGCATTTT	CASSKNPETQPQHF
.	TRBV2	14	.	TRBJ2-3	TGTGCCAGCAGTTCCACCCCACACACAGATACGCAGTATTTT	CASSSTPHTDTQYF
many	TRBV7-2	15	.	TRBJ2-3	TGTGCCAGCAACAATGGGGGGCGGGGGACAGATACGCAGTATTTT	CASNNGGRGTDTQYF
.	TRBV3-1	15	.	TRBJ2-4	TGTGCCAGCAGCGCCCTAGCGAGTGAGAAAAACATTCAGTACTTC	CASSALASEKNIQYF
many	TRBV12-3/TRBV12-4	15	TRBD1	TRBJ2-2	TGTGCCAGCAGCCGCTACGGGACAGACACCGGGGAGCTGTTTTTT	CASSRYGTDTGELFF
many	TRBV6-5	13	.	TRBJ2-3	TGTGCCAGCGGCAGGGTAGTCGCAGATACGCAGTATTTT	CASGRVVADTQYF
.	TRBV2	14	.	TRBJ2-5	TGTGCCAGCAGTATCCCTTACCCGGGTGAGACCCAGTACTTC	CASSIPYPGETQYF
many	TRBV15	16	.	TRBJ2-4	TGTGCCACCAGCAGGGGGACGGTTCTAGCCAAAAACATTCAGTACTTC	CATSRGTVLAKNIQYF
.	TRBV12-3/TRBV12-4	14	.	TRBJ1-5	TGTGCCAGCAGTTTCGGGGCAGGGGCCCAGCCCCAGCATTTT	CASSFGAGAQPQHF
many	TRBV12-3/TRBV12-4	13	TRBD2	TRBJ2-3	TGTGCCAGCAGTGCTAGCGGGGTAGATACGCAGTATTTT	CASSASGVDTQYF
few	TRBV3-1	17	TRBD2	TRBJ2-1	TGTGCCAGCAGCCGACTAGCGGGGGGCGTATCCTACAATGAGCAGTTCTTC	CASSRLAGGVSYNEQFF
many	TRBV5-1	15	.	TRBJ2-7	TGCGCCAGCAGCTTGGAGGGGATTCAATCGGACGAGCAGTACTTC	CASSLEGIQSDEQYF
many	TRBV10-3	13	.	TRBJ2-2	TGTGCCATCAGGGGGTTTAACACCGGGGAGCTGTTTTTT	CAIRGFNTGELFF
.	TRBV11-3	16	TRBD1	TRBJ1-1	TGTGCCAGCAGCGTGGGACAGGTGATGATGAACACTGAAGCTTTCTTT	CASSVGQVMMNTEAFF
few	TRBV6-5	13	TRBD1	TRBJ2-5	TGTGCCAGCAGAACAGGGGGGTCAGAGACCCAGTACTTC	CASRTGGSETQYF
few	TRBV7-9	14	.	TRBJ1-2	TGTGCCAGCAGCAGGGTGGACGGAAACTATGGCTACACCTTC	CASSRVDGNYGYTF
.	TRBV25-1	15	.	TRBJ1-2	TGTGCCAGCAGTGTGGGGGCGTCGAACCACTATGGCTACACCTTC	CASSVGASNHYGYTF
many	TRBV2	14	TRBD2	TRBJ2-5	TGTGCCAGCAGTTCCACTAGCGGACGAGAGACCCAGTACTTC	CASSSTSGRETQYF
many	TRBV4-3	14	.	TRBJ1-2	TGCGCCAGCAGCCACGAACAGGGCTACTATGGCTACACCTTC	CASSHEQGYYGYTF
few	TRBV20-1	10	.	TRBJ2-1	TGCAGTGCTAGTAGGCAGTCGCAGTTCTTC	CSASRQSQFF
few	TRBV18	15	.	TRBJ1-1	TGTGCCAGCTCACCCTCTGGGGCGGTGAACACTGAAGCTTTCTTT	CASSPSGAVNTEAFF
few	TRBV12-3/TRBV12-4	15	TRBD1	TRBJ2-3	TGTGCCAGCCGACGAGGGACAGGGGGCACAGATACGCAGTATTTT	CASRRGTGGTDTQYF
many	TRBV7-2	15	TRBD2	TRBJ2-2	TGTGCCAGCGGGTTAGGACTAGCGGGGTACGGGGAGCTGTTTTTT	CASGLGLAGYGELFF
.	TRBV6-2/TRBV6-3	13	.	TRBJ1-5	TGTGCCAGCAGTCGCTTCGGGTGGCAGCCCCAGCATTTT	CASSRFGWQPQHF
few	TRBV19	14	.	TRBJ1-6	TGTGCCAGTAGCCGAATGATGCGGGACCCAGCCCTCCACTTT	CASSRMMRDPALHF
many	TRBV6-6	13	TRBD1	TRBJ2-7	TGTGCCAGCAGTGACTACAGGGGGCGCGAGCAGTACTTC	CASSDYRGREQYF
many	TRBV5-1	14	.	TRBJ2-7	TGCGCCAGCAGCAATATACCCGAGGGTTACGAGCAGTACTTC	CASSNIPEGYEQYF
many	TRBV3-2	14	.	TRBJ2-5	TGTGCCAGCAGCCAAGGGGCGACAGAAGAGACCCAGTACTTC	CASSQGATEETQYF
.	TRBV6-2/TRBV6-3	16	.	TRBJ1-5	TGTGCCAGCAGTTACTCGACGTATCGGGAGGTTCGGCCCCAGCATTTT	CASSYSTYREVRPQHF
.	TRBV4-1	16	.	TRBJ2-2	TGCGCCAGCAGCTTTACCCGGGACTCTCCCGCCGGGGAGCTGTTTTTT	CASSFTRDSPAGELFF
few	TRBV6-2/TRBV6-3	14	.	TRBJ1-5	TGTGCCAGCAGTGAACTATCGAGGGTTCAGCCCCAGCATTTT	CASSELSRVQPQHF
few	TRBV19	16	.	TRBJ1-2	TGTGCCAGTAGATATGGGACTGCTGATCGATTCTATGGCTACACCTTC	CASRYGTADRFYGYTF
many	TRBV4-2	16	.	TRBJ2-3	TGTGCCAGCAGCCAAGATCCCGCGGGGACCACAGATACGCAGTATTTT	CASSQDPAGTTDTQYF
.	TRBV6-2/TRBV6-3	12	.	TRBJ2-7	TGTGCCAGCGGCCAAACCTCCTACGAGCAGTACTTC	CASGQTSYEQYF
.	TRBV20-1	14	TRBD1	TRBJ2-1	TGCAGTGCCTCGGACAGGGAACTCTACAATGAGCAGTTCTTC	CSASDRELYNEQFF
few	TRBV6-5	14	.	TRBJ1-5	.	CASSSSTGNQPQHF
.	TRBV5-4	17	.	TRBJ1-1	TGTGCCAGCAGCTCGGGGACACCGTATAGCTCGAACACTGAAGCTTTCTTT	CASSSGTPYSSNTEAFF
few	TRBV2	13	.	TRBJ1-4	TGTGCCAGCAGTGGGACAGTGAGGGAAAAACTGTTTTTT	CASSGTVREKLFF
.	TRBV7-9	11	.	TRBJ2-1	TGTGCCAGCAGCTTAGAAAGCGACGAGGTCTTC	CASSLESDEVF
.	TRBV4-2	17	.	TRBJ2-5	TGTGCCAGCAGCCAATCCGTAGGGGGGCTGGGAGGCGAGACCCAGTACTTC	CASSQSVGGLGGETQYF
many	TRBV7-2	14	.	TRBJ2-4	TGTGCCAGCAGCTTAGGAGGCGACTCGGTATATCAGTACTTC	CASSLGGDSVYQYF
many	TRBV5-1	13	.	TRBJ1-5	TGCGCCAGCAGCCCCGCCGGGCATCAGCCCCAGCATTTT	CASSPAGHQPQHF
.	TRBV7-9	12	.	TRBJ1-2	TGTGCCAGCAGCTTAGAGGCTGATGGCTACACCTTC	CASSLEADGYTF
many	TRBV20-1	15	TRBD2	TRBJ2-2	TGCAGTGCTTATCCTAGCGGGAGGTACACCGGGGAGCTGTTTTTT	CSAYPSGRYTGELFF